This entry lists 30 T cell receptor beta chains sequenced from one sample in a study of early T cells in non-severe SARS-CoV-2 infection. MiXCR, applied by TCRdb to the 5' RACE reads, yields one record per CDR3 protein. The sample records 30,000 to 35,000 distinct CDR3 sequences, 7% to 7.5% being singletons. Sequences were derived from whole blood, sampled at baseline. These receptors were collected from an adult who was a healthcare worker with PCR-confirmed SARS-CoV-2 infection or an uninfected control (not recorded which).

There are many counts of this clonotype. The V gene is TRBV11-2, the J gene TRBJ2-3; D ambiguous. The CDR3 is 15 residues long. The germline V gene has CDR1 SGHAT and CDR2 FQNNGV. V lost 0 bases to trimming and J lost 6 bases, with 13 bases between them. This CDR3 is CASSLDRRNMDTQYF. The CDR3 coding sequence is TGTGCCAGCAGCTTAGACCGCAGAAATATGGATACGCAGTATTTT.

The chain couples TRBV18 to TRBJ1-4, with D perhaps matching TRBD1 (5 bases). The CDR3 length is 16 residues. Germline V gives CDR1 KGHSH, CDR2 LQKENI. V lost 4 bases and J lost 4, with 16 bases in between. The chain's CDR3 is CASSQKTESLNEKLFF. CDR3 DNA sequence: TGTGCCAGCTCACAGAAGACAGAAAGTCTTAATGAAAAACTGTTTTTT.

Only a few counts were recorded for this clonotype. The chain carries TRBV5-6 and TRBJ1-3, with TRBD1 matching over 10 bases. The CDR3 spans 16 residues. V was pared by 4 bases and J by 0 bases, with 4 bases of the junction left unmatched. The V gene's germline CDR1 is SGHDT and CDR2 YYEEEE. For the CDR3, the DNA is TGTGCCAGCAGCCCGGGACAGGGGAGCTCTGGAAACACCATATATTTT. It yields the protein CASSPGQGSSGNTIYF.

This clonotype showed up many times. The genes are TRBV5-1 and TRBJ2-1, with no clear D. The V end lost 0 bases, the J end lost 5 bases, and 9 bases lay between the germline ends. The CDR3 is made up of 14 amino acids. Germline assignment: CDR1 SGHRS and CDR2 YFSETQ. The CDR3 loop is CASSLVPTNNEQFF. CDR3 nucleotides: TGCGCCAGCAGCTTGGTCCCGACGAACAATGAGCAGTTCTTC.

This clonotype has just a few counts. V is TRBV7-8 and J is TRBJ2-3; TRBD2 is a possible D gene (5 bases). CDR3 length: 11 amino acids. CDR1 and CDR2 from the germline V gene are SGHVS and FQNEAQ. The V gene lost 5 bases and the J gene lost 5 bases, with 5 bases spanning the gap. DNA for the CDR3: TGTGCCAGCAGCCGGGGAGATACGCAGTATTTT. Its protein is CASSRGDTQYF. Drawing the rest from reference TRBV7-8 and TRBJ2-3, the complete variable domain is GAGVSQSPRYKVAKRGQDVALRCDPISGHVSLFWYQQALGQGPEFLTYFQNEAQLDKSGLPSDRFFAERPEGSVSTLKIQRTQQEDSAVYLCASSRGDTQYFGPGTRLTVL.

In DNA, the CDR3 is TGTGCCAGCAGCCAAGTTGAGGGTCGGTTTCATGGCTACACCTTC. Amino acid sequence: CASSQVEGRFHGYTF. The rearrangement uses TRBV14 and TRBJ1-2; D is uncertain. Trimming pared 1 base from V and 6 bases from J, leaving 15 bases between. The CDR3 is 15 residues long. Germline assignment: CDR1 SGHDN and CDR2 FVKESK.

The sample holds a few counts of this clonotype. The chain recombines TRBV4-3 with TRBJ2-1, with D perhaps TRBD1 (6 bases). Trimming left V 0 bases short and J 6 bases short, with 18 bases between. CDR3 length: 17 residues. Germline loops: CDR1 LGHNA, CDR2 YSLEER. CDR3 DNA sequence: TGCGCCAGCAGCCAAGATCGTTCAGGGGTGACACGCAATGAGCAGTTCTTC. Amino acid sequence: CASSQDRSGVTRNEQFF.

V usage is TRBV29-1 and J usage is TRBJ2-5, with TRBD1 identical over 7 bases. The CDR3 spans 13 residues. Germline trimming cut 3 bases from V and 1 base from J; bases unmatched to any gene: 2. CDR1 and CDR2 from the germline V gene are SQVTM and ANQGSEA. Here the CDR3 DNA reads TGCAGCGTTGACGGGGACAGCCAAGAGACCCAGTACTTC. This codes for CSVDGDSQETQYF.

There are many counts of this clonotype. The rearrangement links TRBV12-3 or TRBV12-4 to TRBJ1-5; D is undetermined. Trimming left V 1 base short and J 7 bases short, with 8 bases between. The CDR3 is 13 amino acids. The CDR3 sequence is CASSLGRSQPQHF. CDR3 nucleotides: TGTGCCAGCAGTTTAGGCAGATCCCAGCCCCAGCATTTT.

In its sample, this clonotype was seen many times. The chain uses TRBV20-1 and TRBJ2-1; the D gene is possibly TRBD2 (6 bases). Germline V gives CDR1 DFQATT, CDR2 SNEGSKA (reference sequence). Trimming took 0 bases from V and 6 from J, leaving 15 bases between them. The CDR3 is made up of 15 amino acids. For the CDR3, the DNA is TGCAGTGCTAGAGATTCGGCGGGATGGGGCAATGAGCAGTTCTTC. This sequence encodes CSARDSAGWGNEQFF.

The chain employs TRBV7-2 and TRBJ2-5, with 7 bases aligning to TRBD1. CDR3 length: 16 amino acids. Germline CDR1 SGHTA, CDR2 FQGNSA. V lost 6 bases and J lost 7; bases outside the gene matches: 17. CDR3 region: CASSPPLEQGFRTQYF. The DNA for the CDR3 is TGTGCCAGCAGTCCCCCCTTAGAACAGGGGTTTAGGACCCAGTACTTC.

This clonotype was observed many times. The V and J genes are TRBV10-3 and TRBJ1-1; TRBD1 agrees at 8 bases. Germline values: CDR1 ENHRY, CDR2 SYGVKD. This CDR3 region has 15 residues. The junction had 6 bases not matched to a gene; V was cut back by 6 bases and J by 0 bases. CDR3 nucleotides: TGTGCCATCAGGTTTTCGGGACAGGTGAACACTGAAGCTTTCTTT. It encodes CAIRFSGQVNTEAFF.

This clonotype showed up just a few times. The rearrangement uses TRBV28 and TRBJ2-1; possibly TRBD2 for D (6 bases). The CDR3 covers 14 residues. Germline CDR1 reads MDHEN; CDR2 reads SYDVKM. Trimming stripped 8 bases from V and 4 bases from J, with 15 bases between. CDR3 sequence reads: CASSRERNYNEQFF. As DNA, the CDR3 is TGTGCCAGCTCTCGGGAGAGAAATTACAATGAGCAGTTCTTC.

This clonotype was recorded at least ten times. The rearrangement links TRBV5-1 to TRBJ1-1; 8 bases agree with TRBD1. The CDR3 consists of 18 residues. V dropped 4 bases and J dropped 1; count of bases not matched to a gene: 15. Germline CDR1 and CDR2: SGHRS and YFSETQ. The CDR3, as DNA: TGCGCCAGCAGCGTGGCGGGGACAGGTGGTATTGGGAACACTGAAGCTTTCTTT. This gives the protein CASSVAGTGGIGNTEAFF.

This clonotype is termed medium-sized. The gene calls are TRBV29-1 and TRBJ2-1; 9 positions agree with TRBD1. V gave up 4 bases and J gave up 5 bases; unmatched junction bases: 9. Germline CDR1 is SQVTM and CDR2 is ANQGSEA. This CDR3 is 15 amino acids long. The CDR3 DNA reads TGCAGCGTTGGACCCGGGACAGGGATAAACAATGAGCAGTTCTTC. Residues: CSVGPGTGINNEQFF.

The table lists this clonotype with many counts. The chain is built from TRBV7-3 and TRBJ2-1, with TRBD2 matching over 10 bases. Germline V CDR1 and CDR2: SGHTA, FQGTGA. The V gene end was trimmed by 4 bases and the J gene end by 4 bases; junction bases not matched to a gene: 4. The CDR3 has 15 amino acids. In nucleotides, the CDR3 is TGTGCCAGCAGCTCTAGCGGGAGCGTATACAATGAGCAGTTCTTC. It specifies CASSSSGSVYNEQFF.

In its sample, this clonotype was seen many times. DNA of the CDR3: TGTGCCATCAGTGAAGGGACTAGCGGAATCACAGATACGCAGTATTTT. This encodes CAISEGTSGITDTQYF. The chain joins TRBV10-3 to TRBJ2-3, with 11 bases fitting TRBD2. This CDR3 spans 16 amino acids. V shed 3 bases, J shed 2 bases, and the junction held 4 bases outside the gene matches. Per germline, CDR1 ENHRY and CDR2 SYGVKD.

This rearrangement joins TRBV5-5 to TRBJ1-5; no clear D. CDR3 length: 13 amino acids. Germline V gene data show CDR1 as SGHKS and CDR2 as YYEKEE (reference sequence). V lost 4 bases to trimming and J lost 4 bases, with 9 bases between them. The CDR3 region is CASSVQRNQPQHF. The CDR3 DNA reads TGTGCCAGCAGCGTACAGAGAAATCAGCCCCAGCATTTT.

V usage is TRBV5-1 and J usage is TRBJ2-3; 8 bases align to TRBD2. The CDR3 has 15 residues. Germline lookup yields CDR1 SGHRS and CDR2 YFSETQ. V shed 3 bases and J 5 bases; nucleotides not matched to a gene: 8. The CDR3 bases are TGCGCCAGCAGCTCGAGCGGGAGAGGGAGAGATACGCAGTATTTT. It yields the protein CASSSSGRGRDTQYF.

The sample holds many counts of this clonotype. Here the CDR3 DNA reads TGTGCCAGCAGCGCGACTAGCGGACCCCACCGCGAGCAGTACTTC. Encoded protein: CASSATSGPHREQYF. The gene calls are TRBV7-9 and TRBJ2-7, with 9 nucleotides matching TRBD2. Germline V lookup: CDR1 SEHNR, CDR2 FQNEAQ (reference sequence). J lost 6 bases, V lost 5 bases, and 11 bases had no gene match. The CDR3 has 15 amino acids. Based on the CDR3 plus reference TRBV7-9 and TRBJ2-7, the full variable domain is DTGVSQNPRHKITKRGQNVTFRCDPISEHNRLYWYRQTLGQGPEFLTYFQNEAQLEKSRLLSDRFSAERPKGSFSTLEIQRTEQGDSAMYLCASSATSGPHREQYFGPGTRLTVT.

The rearrangement joins TRBV2 to TRBJ2-2; 7 positions agree with TRBD1. Germline CDR1 and CDR2: SNHLY and FYNNEI. This CDR3 contains 13 residues. The V and J ends lost 8 bases and 3 bases, in that order; junction bases with no gene match: 3. The CDR3 region has the DNA TGTGCCAGCTCAGGGGGTTACACCGGGGAGCTGTTTTTT. Its translation is CASSGGYTGELFF.

Many counts were recorded for this clonotype. V gene TRBV4-1 combines with J gene TRBJ2-7, with D unresolved. Germline V gives CDR1 MGHRA, CDR2 YSYEKL. Trimming removed 4 bases from V and 2 bases from J, with 9 bases in between. This CDR3 has 13 residues. The CDR3 spells CASSPDLTYEQYF. Here the CDR3 DNA reads TGCGCCAGCAGCCCCGACCTGACCTACGAGCAGTACTTC.

This clonotype was seen more than once but under ten times. This chain uses TRBV24-1 with TRBJ2-3; D remains ambiguous. Germline assignment: CDR1 KGHDR and CDR2 SFDVKD. Between the trimmed V and J ends, which lost 4 bases and 2 bases, there was a span of 6 bases. The CDR3 sequence is 13 residues long. The CDR3 sequence: CATSDTDTDTQYF. DNA of the CDR3: TGTGCCACCAGTGACACTGACACAGATACGCAGTATTTT.

Many counts were recorded for this clonotype. V and J are TRBV5-4 and TRBJ1-2; 7 nucleotides line up with TRBD1. Per the germline V gene, CDR1 is SGHNT and CDR2 is YYREEE (reference sequence). The CDR3 has 15 residues. V dropped 2 bases and J dropped 8; count of bases not matched to a gene: 12. CDR3 nucleotide sequence: TGTGCCAGCAGCTTCAAATGGACAGGACTAGTGGGCTACACCTTC. The encoded protein is CASSFKWTGLVGYTF.

This clonotype was observed many times. The rearrangement joins TRBV10-3 to TRBJ2-3; perhaps TRBD2 as D (5 bases). Germline loops: CDR1 ENHRY, CDR2 SYGVKD. Deletions cut 6 bases from V and 10 bases from J, with 14 bases between. The CDR3 is 12 amino acids. CDR3 region: CAISPEGESQYF. CDR3 bases: TGTGCCATCAGCCCAGAGGGAGAATCGCAGTATTTT.

This clonotype was observed many times. The gene calls are TRBV7-2 and TRBJ1-5; D uncertain. Germline loops: CDR1 SGHTA, CDR2 FQGNSA. V was clipped by 1 base and J by 4 bases, with 8 bases between them. The CDR3 is 14 residues long. CDR3 sequence reads: CASSLVKGNQPQHF. The CDR3 DNA follows: TGTGCCAGCAGCTTAGTTAAGGGTAATCAGCCCCAGCATTTT.

This clonotype was observed many times. The chain combines TRBV7-2 with TRBJ1-1, with TRBD1 as a possible D gene (5 bases). CDR1 is SGHTA and CDR2 is FQGNSA in the germline V gene. V was pared by 2 bases and J by 9 bases, with 13 bases between. The CDR3 spans 13 residues. The CDR3 loop reads CASSLYRQSKAFF. As DNA, the CDR3 is TGTGCCAGCAGCTTATACAGGCAGTCGAAAGCTTTCTTT.

V is TRBV7-9 and J is TRBJ2-1, with 9 bases identical to TRBD1. The CDR3 is 15 residues long. Germline-derived CDR1 and CDR2 are SEHNR and FQNEAQ (reference sequence). Trimming at V came to 4 bases and at J to 6 bases, leaving 7 bases not matched to a gene. CDR3 sequence: CASSSRTGEVNEQFF. The CDR3 DNA sequence: TGTGCCAGCAGCTCTAGGACAGGGGAGGTCAATGAGCAGTTCTTC.

This clonotype was found many times. The V call is TRBV3-1, the J call TRBJ2-7, with TRBD2 matching over 9 bases. J lost 3 bases, V lost 4 bases, and 7 bases had no gene match. This CDR3 is built from 15 residues. The germline gives CDR1 LGHDT, CDR2 YNNKEL (reference sequence). The DNA of the CDR3 is TGTGCCAGCAGCCGCGGGACTAGCCAAAGCTACGAGCAGTACGTC. Translated, it gives CASSRGTSQSYEQYV.

This clonotype occurred many times. The chain couples TRBV20-1 to TRBJ1-2; no clear D. V was pared by 0 bases and J by 4 bases, with 12 bases between. Germline V gene lookup returns CDR1 DFQATT and CDR2 SNEGSKA (reference sequence). CDR3 length equals 14 residues. The CDR3: CSARDRVLVYGYTF. DNA for the CDR3: TGCAGTGCTAGAGATCGGGTTCTAGTCTATGGCTACACCTTC.